This T cell receptor beta chain was recovered during a study of identical twins. Overall study findings and caveats: Modeled out-of-frame TCR alpha sharing in monozygotic twins fell below observed levels.

MiXCR was run by TCRdb on the 5' RACE reads, yielding one entry per CDR3 protein. The table includes approximately 220,000 distinct CDR3 sequences, 6% to 9% detected once. In germline, CDR1 is MDHEN, CDR2 SYDVKM. This CDR3 is 14 amino acids long. V lost 7 bases and J 3 bases, leaving 12 bases between the germline ends. In its sample, this clonotype was seen many times. No antigen is known for it. These data were likewise used in another study, on yellow fever vaccine responses in identical twins. This second study notes: Each twin's T cell response to the vaccine was reported to look partly convergent and partly personalized.

Sequenced material: memory (CD45RO+) T cells sorted from blood. This receptor was identified in a woman under 30 in good health. The chain combines TRBV28 with TRBJ2-2; maybe TRBD1 (8 bases). The CDR3 nucleotides are TGTGCCAGCAATACAGGGGGGGACACCGGGGAGCTGTTTTTT. It translates to CASNTGGDTGELFF.